These 13 T cell receptor beta chains originate from one sample sequenced in a study of tumor-infiltrating lymphocytes in oesophageal squamous cell carcinoma. Using its own MiXCR run on the PCR reads, TCRdb lists one record per CDR3 protein. The sample has about 13,000 distinct CDR3 sequences, roughly 50% seen once. The sequenced material came from esophageal tumor tissue. These receptors all stem from a male donor with esophageal squamous cell carcinoma.

This clonotype has a handful of counts. This sequence joins TRBV6-1 and TRBJ2-1, with 9 bases aligning to TRBD2. CDR3 size: 15 residues. Looked up from germline, CDR1 is MNHNS and CDR2 is SASEGT. V lost 5 bases and J lost 5; bases outside the gene matches: 7. In DNA form, the CDR3 reads TGTGCCAGCAGTTCACGGGGACTAGCCCACAATGAGCAGTTCTTC. It specifies CASSSRGLAHNEQFF.

This sequence joins TRBV11-3 and TRBJ2-4; 8 nucleotides match TRBD2. The J call may be faulty, since TRBJ2-1 better matches the DNA end. The CDR3 has 15 amino acids. Germline values: CDR1 SGHNT, CDR2 YENEEA. CDR3 loop: CASSLSPGGWNEQFF. As DNA, the CDR3 is TGTGCCAGCAGCTTATCTCCGGGAGGGTGGAATGAGCAGTTCTTC.

This sequence joins TRBV6-1 and TRBJ2-5; 10 nucleotides agree with TRBD2. V was pared by 6 bases and J by 11 bases, with 18 bases of the junction left unmatched. Germline CDR1 is MNHNS and CDR2 is SASEGT. This CDR3 spans 16 amino acids. The CDR3 sequence is CASSRLTSGRYNEQYF. CDR3 nucleotides: TGTGCCAGCAGCCGCCTGACTAGCGGGCGCTACAATGAGCAGTACTTC.

This clonotype was found a few times. The CDR3 DNA follows: TGTGCCAGCAGCCCGCGACTCACCGGGACTAGCGCGACAGATACGCAGTATTTT. Amino acids: CASSPRLTGTSATDTQYF. The gene calls are TRBV7-6 and TRBJ2-3; 10 bases line up with TRBD2. Germline loops: CDR1 SGHVS, CDR2 FNYEAQ. This CDR3 comprises 18 residues. The junction had 14 bases not matched to a gene; V was cut back by 5 bases and J by 3 bases.

The rearrangement uses TRBV7-3 and TRBJ2-1; TRBD2 matches at 8 bases. The CDR3 is 13 amino acids. The J segment lost 4 bases and the V segment lost 8 bases, leaving 4 bases of the junction unmatched. The germline V gene has CDR1 SGHTA and CDR2 FQGTGA. CDR3 sequence: CASSREGYNEQFF. CDR3 sequence (DNA): TGTGCCAGCTCACGGGAGGGGTACAATGAGCAGTTCTTC.

This clonotype occurred a few times. The chain joins TRBV7-2 to TRBJ2-3; 7 bases fit TRBD2. The CDR3 has 16 amino acids. With V trimmed by 5 bases and J by 4 bases, 12 bases remained unmatched. Germline CDR1 reads SGHTA; CDR2 reads FQGNSA. The CDR3 here is CASSPSDGRRADTQYF. CDR3 nucleotide sequence: TGTGCCAGCAGCCCCTCGGACGGGAGGCGGGCAGATACGCAGTATTTT.

Within the sample, this clonotype is medium-sized. CDR3 DNA: TGTGCCAGTAGCCAGGGACAGGACTATGGCTACACCTTC. Protein sequence: CASSQGQDYGYTF. The chain joins TRBV28 to TRBJ1-2; 8 positions match TRBD1. This CDR3 spans 13 amino acids. Germline V gene data show CDR1 as MDHEN and CDR2 as SYDVKM. V lost 9 bases and J lost 3; bases outside the gene matches: 6.

This rearrangement joins TRBV10-3 to TRBJ2-7; D is ambiguous. The CDR3 runs 14 residues. The ends were cut back, 3 bases at V and 1 base at J, with 10 bases in the middle. Per the germline V gene, CDR1 is ENHRY and CDR2 is SYGVKD. As DNA, the CDR3 is TGTGCCATCAGTGAAATGACTCCGTCCTACGAGCAGTACTTC. Amino acids: CAISEMTPSYEQYF.

This clonotype was observed a few times. At one end, the junction sequence differs from germline, possibly due to a read error. The chain has TRBV27 and TRBJ2-7; D remains unclear. This CDR3 is 14 amino acids long. The germline gives CDR1 MNHEY, CDR2 SMNVEV (reference sequence). This CDR3 is CVSSLLQRSYEQYF. The CDR3 DNA follows: TGTGTCAGCAGTTTACTACAGCGCTCCTACGAGCAGTACTTC.

The chain is built from TRBV28 and TRBJ2-5, with D unclear. From germline, CDR1 is MDHEN and CDR2 SYDVKM. V gave up 5 bases and J gave up 11 bases, with 30 bases separating them. The CDR3 has 17 residues. In DNA form, the CDR3 reads TGTGCCAGCAGTCCATCAATGGGCTTGAGCTCCTACAATGAGCAGTACTTC. As protein: CASSPSMGLSSYNEQYF.

The chain uses TRBV12-3 or TRBV12-4 and TRBJ2-7; TRBD1 matches 11 bases. The CDR3 sequence is 16 residues long. With V trimmed by 1 base and J by 2 bases, 4 bases remained unmatched. CDR3 sequence (DNA): TGTGCCAGCAGTTTAGGCGGGACAGGGGGGACCTACGAGCAGTACTTC. Translated: CASSLGGTGGTYEQYF.

This clonotype was seen only once. J is TRBJ2-6 and V is TRBV2, with D possibly TRBD2 on 5 matching bases. The germline gives CDR1 SNHLY, CDR2 FYNNEI. The CDR3 is 15 amino acids. V lost 7 bases and J lost 0, with 10 bases in between. CDR3 amino acids: CASNPLGSGANVLTF. The CDR3 region has the DNA TGTGCCAGCAACCCACTAGGCTCTGGGGCCAACGTCCTGACTTTC.

V is TRBV20-1 and J is TRBJ2-1, with TRBD1 identical over 8 bases. V was pared by 1 base and J by 5 bases, with 1 base of the junction left unmatched. The CDR3 consists of 13 residues. Germline lookup yields CDR1 DFQATT and CDR2 SNEGSKA (reference sequence). DNA for the CDR3: TGCAGTGCTAGAGGGACAGGGAACAATGAGCAGTTCTTC. Encoded protein: CSARGTGNNEQFF.